The 6 T cell receptor beta chains reported below all come from one sample, sequenced in a study of blood T cell repertoires in COVID-19. The table came from immunoSEQ multiplex PCR; TCRdb's copy has only in-frame clones and leaves some out. The sample holds roughly 290,000 clones; 70% to 90% are singletons and the top ten take approximately 8.1%. Input material: peripheral blood. These receptors originate from a woman aged 45-65 years who had recovered from COVID-19.

The J gene is TRBJ1-2, the V gene TRBV6-1, with D perhaps matching TRBD1 (6 bases). The CDR3 length is 14 residues. Germline CDR1 reads MNHNS; CDR2 reads SASEGT. The ends were cut back, 2 bases at V and 10 bases at J, with 17 bases in the middle. DNA for the CDR3: TGTGCCAGCAGTGAATTTGTCCCCCGACAGGACTACACCTTC. This gives the protein CASSEFVPRQDYTF.

The V call is TRBV29-1, the J call TRBJ2-1; 10 bases are shared with TRBD2. The CDR3 is made up of 14 amino acids. Germline V gene lookup returns CDR1 SQVTM and CDR2 ANQGSEA. V was clipped by 8 bases and J by 5 bases; unmatched bases: 9. CDR3 sequence reads: CSLLGTSAHNEQFF. CDR3 DNA sequence: TGCAGCTTGTTGGGGACTAGCGCTCACAATGAGCAGTTCTTC.

This rearrangement joins TRBV28 to TRBJ2-1; 11 bases agree with TRBD2. Unmatched junction bases numbered 11, after V lost 5 bases and J lost 8 bases. CDR1 and CDR2 from the germline V gene are MDHEN and SYDVKM. The CDR3 spans 16 residues. The CDR3 DNA follows: TGTGCCAGCAGTGGGCGCGGTAGCGGGAGGGAGGATGAGCAGTTCTTC. Amino acids: CASSGRGSGREDEQFF. Drawing the rest from reference TRBV28 and TRBJ2-1, the complete variable domain is DVKVTQSSRYLVKRTGEKVFLECVQDMDHENMFWYRQDPGLGLRLIYFSYDVKMKEKGDIPEGYSVSREKKERFSLILESASTNQTSMYLCASSGRGSGREDEQFFGPGTRLTVL.

J is TRBJ2-2 and V is TRBV9; D ambiguous. The V gene's germline CDR1 is SGDLS and CDR2 YYNGEE. This CDR3 comprises 15 residues. The V end was cut by 0 bases, the J end by 0 bases, with 6 bases between. This chain's CDR3 is CASSVGHSNTGELFF. CDR3 nucleotides: TGTGCCAGCAGCGTAGGACACTCGAACACCGGGGAGCTGTTTTTT.

CDR3: CASSSPRQGHDYGYTF. CDR3 sequence (DNA): TGTGCCAGCAGTTCCCCCCGACAGGGCCATGACTATGGCTACACCTTC. This chain joins TRBV6-5 and TRBJ1-2; 7 bases map to TRBD1. The CDR3 covers 16 residues. From germline, CDR1 is MNHEY and CDR2 SVGAGI. Trimming cost V 4 bases and J 3 bases; bases outside gene matches: 11.

V and J are TRBV13 and TRBJ1-2; D gene unclear. CDR1 PRHDT and CDR2 FYEKMQ come from the germline V gene (reference sequence). Trimming took 8 bases from V and 0 from J, leaving 10 bases between them. This CDR3 region has 13 residues. Written as DNA, the CDR3 is TGTGCCAGCGCTCTGGCCTCTAACTATGGCTACACCTTC. Translating gives CASALASNYGYTF. Complete variable domain (other parts from reference TRBV13 and TRBJ1-2): AAGVIQSPRHLIKEKRETATLKCYPIPRHDTVYWYQQGPGQDPQFLISFYEKMQSDKGSIPDRFSAQQFSDYHSELNMSSLELGDSALYFCASALASNYGYTFGSGTRLTVV.